One T cell receptor beta chain is described in this entry. These data come from a study of cytomegalovirus exposure and HLA in healthy donors. Trimming took 0 bases from V and 2 from J; bases not matched to a gene: 1. In germline, CDR1 is LNHNV, CDR2 YYDKDF (reference sequence). The CDR3 loop spans 14 amino acids. The assay was immunoSEQ multiplex PCR, and TCRdb's table has in-frame clones only and misses some. The table records approximately 88,000 clones, approximately 96% of them present only once. This chain joins TRBV15 and TRBJ2-7, with 7 positions matching TRBD2. Source material: PBMCs. This clonotype was obtained from a woman younger than 35 in good health and CMV-seronegative. This chain's CDR3 is CATSREGGAYEQYF. The CDR3 DNA reads as TGTGCCACCAGCAGAGAGGGGGGGGCCTACGAGCAGTACTTC.